The 14 T cell receptor beta chains presented below share a single source sample, sequenced in a study of early T cells in non-severe SARS-CoV-2 infection. TCRdb itself ran the 5' RACE reads through MiXCR, one entry per CDR3 protein. This sample has about 69,000 distinct CDR3 sequences, with about an eighth found just once. The sequences come from whole blood, collected at baseline. These receptors originate from an adult who was a healthcare worker with PCR-confirmed SARS-CoV-2 infection or an uninfected control (not recorded which).

The V call is TRBV7-2, the J call TRBJ2-7; possibly TRBD2 for D (5 bases). Between the trimmed V and J ends, which lost 2 bases and 2 bases, there was a span of 7 bases. This CDR3 spans 13 amino acids. CDR1 is SGHTA and CDR2 is FQGNSA in the germline V gene. Here the CDR3 DNA reads TGTGCCAGCAGCTTATCTAGCACCTACGAGCAGTACTTC. It translates to CASSLSSTYEQYF.

CDR3 in amino acids: CASSPLQGLDGYTF. The CDR3 nucleotides read TGTGCCAGCTCACCACTTCAGGGGCTCGACGGCTACACCTTC. The chain joins TRBV18 to TRBJ1-2; D possibly corresponds to TRBD1 (6 bases). The CDR3 contains 14 residues. CDR1 and CDR2 (germline): KGHSH, LQKENI. Trimming shortened V by 1 base and J by 8 bases, and 14 bases separated the two germline ends.

The chain carries TRBV7-9 and TRBJ1-1, with D tentatively TRBD1 (5 bases). The germline CDR1 and CDR2 sequences are SEHNR and FQNEAQ (reference sequence). This CDR3 has 14 residues. The ends were cut back, 3 bases at V and 1 base at J, with 9 bases in the middle. CDR3 in DNA: TGTGCCAGCAGCTTCGACAGATCGAACACTGAAGCTTTCTTT. This sequence encodes CASSFDRSNTEAFF.

The chain employs TRBV5-5 and TRBJ2-2; 7 bases are a match to TRBD1. The CDR3 covers 15 residues. Germline V gives CDR1 SGHKS, CDR2 YYEKEE (reference sequence). The junction had 6 bases not matched to a gene; V was cut back by 6 bases and J by 1 base. In DNA, the CDR3 is TGTGCCAGCAACACCGGGACAGTGAACACCGGGGAGCTGTTTTTT. Encoded protein: CASNTGTVNTGELFF.

This clonotype showed up just a few times. The gene calls are TRBV9 and TRBJ2-1, with D possibly called TRBD1 or TRBD2 (5 bases each). CDR3 length equals 15 residues. Trimming cost V 5 bases and J 0 bases, with 12 bases left between them. Germline CDR1 is SGDLS and CDR2 is YYNGEE. DNA of the CDR3: TGTGCCAGCAGTTCCGGGACCAACTCCTACAATGAGCAGTTCTTC. Its protein product is CASSSGTNSYNEQFF.

The chain uses TRBV7-3 and TRBJ2-1, with 8 bases matching TRBD2. Looked up from germline, CDR1 is SGHTA and CDR2 is FQGTGA. V shed 5 bases and J 8 bases; nucleotides not matched to a gene: 8. The CDR3 runs to 14 residues. The CDR3 bases are TGTGCCAGCAGCGTAGCGGGATACATGGATGAGCAGTTCTTC. It codes for CASSVAGYMDEQFF.

This clonotype was seen repeatedly, ten times or more. The rearrangement links TRBV5-4 to TRBJ2-1; D call uncertain. The CDR3 has 15 amino acids. Germline V lookup: CDR1 SGHNT, CDR2 YYREEE (reference sequence). Trimming removed 2 bases at V and 0 bases at J, with 9 bases between. The CDR3 nucleotides read TGTGCCAGCAGCTTTGGCCGAAGCTCCTACAATGAGCAGTTCTTC. This encodes CASSFGRSSYNEQFF. The full variable domain, completed using reference TRBV5-4 and TRBJ2-1, is ETGVTQSPTHLIKTRGQQVTLRCSSQSGHNTVSWYQQALGQGPQFIFQYYREEENGRGNFPPRFSGLQFPNYSSELNVNALELDDSALYLCASSFGRSSYNEQFFGPGTRLTVL.

This clonotype is medium-sized. This chain links TRBV20-1 with TRBJ2-7, with a possible D match to TRBD1 (5 bases). Germline CDR1 reads DFQATT; CDR2 reads SNEGSKA (reference sequence). V was trimmed by 1 base and J by 0 bases, leaving 16 bases between them. The CDR3 is 16 amino acids. CDR3 loop: CSARGKRQGFSYEQYF. The CDR3 region has the DNA TGCAGTGCTAGAGGCAAGAGGCAGGGCTTCTCCTACGAGCAGTACTTC.

This clonotype has only a few counts. The rearrangement links TRBV20-1 to TRBJ1-1; perhaps TRBD1 as D (5 bases). Germline CDR1 is DFQATT and CDR2 is SNEGSKA (reference sequence). V was clipped by 5 bases and J by 3 bases, with 22 bases between them. This CDR3 comprises 16 residues. In nucleotides, the CDR3 is TGCAGTGCTGCCTTTTTTGCAGGGAGTTTGGACACTGAAGCTTTCTTT. Translation gives CSAAFFAGSLDTEAFF.

This clonotype was detected only a few times. The chain employs TRBV12-3 or TRBV12-4 and TRBJ1-1; D remains ambiguous. Trimming shortened V by 3 bases and J by 3 bases, and 5 bases separated the two germline ends. The CDR3 contains 12 residues. CDR3: CASSFWDTEAFF. CDR3 in DNA: TGTGCCAGCAGTTTCTGGGACACTGAAGCTTTCTTT.

This clonotype was picked up a small number of times. The chain combines TRBV18 with TRBJ1-6, with unresolved D. V was pared by 3 bases and J by 2 bases, with 8 bases between. The germline CDR1 and CDR2 sequences are KGHSH and LQKENI. The CDR3 loop spans 15 amino acids. This CDR3 reads CASSPSVAYNSPLHF. Here the CDR3 DNA reads TGTGCCAGCTCACCTTCAGTAGCCTATAATTCACCCCTCCACTTT.

This clonotype was detected a few times. The J gene is TRBJ2-7, the V gene TRBV19; D not resolved. The CDR3 covers 12 residues. The germline V gene has CDR1 LNHDA and CDR2 SQIVND (reference sequence). V shed 5 bases and J shed 3 bases, with 8 bases lying between them. The CDR3 coding sequence is TGTGCCAGTAGTCCTGATTACTACGAGCAGTACTTC. Amino acids: CASSPDYYEQYF.

The chain employs TRBV7-2 and TRBJ2-5, with D maybe TRBD2 (5 bases). CDR3 length: 13 amino acids. With 5 bases removed from V and 3 bases from J, the gap between germline ends came to 10 bases. Germline CDR1 and CDR2: SGHTA and FQGNSA. CDR3 sequence reads: CASSRGSKETQYF. The CDR3 DNA follows: TGTGCCAGCAGCCGAGGGAGCAAAGAGACCCAGTACTTC.

The gene calls are TRBV2 and TRBJ2-7; TRBD2 matches 13 bases. The CDR3 has 14 amino acids. After removal of 6 bases from V and 6 bases from J, the junction contained 5 bases not matched to a gene. Germline CDR1 reads SNHLY; CDR2 reads FYNNEI. CDR3 bases: TGTGCCAGCAGCGGACTAGCGGGAGTCCCCGAGCAGTACTTC. It encodes CASSGLAGVPEQYF.